Sequencing of this TCR beta chain was carried out in a study of blood T cell repertoires in COVID-19. About the study: Samples representing acute and convalescent COVID-19 were sourced from the United States, Italy and Spain. T cells, B-cell-depleted T cells, or PBMCs provided the cDNA or gDNA that served as material.

Authors' methods: Amplification of reference gene primers was used by the study to estimate nucleated cell counts. TCRdb's table, derived via immunoSEQ multiplex PCR, lists solely in-frame clones and lacks some. V, J and clone size are taken as reported in that table, and D and trimming were inferred from the DNA itself. This sample has about 300,000 clones, with roughly 86% found just once. Sequencing was performed on peripheral blood. The clonotype comes from a man between 65 and 85 years old with acute or convalescent COVID-19.

The CDR3 coding sequence is TGTGCCAGCAGTGGGAGCCCCAGCACAGATACGCAGTATTTT. Protein sequence: CASSGSPSTDTQYF. V usage is TRBV28 and J usage is TRBJ2-3; weak D call: TRBD2 (5 bases). Between the trimmed V and J ends, which lost 5 bases and 0 bases, there was a span of 9 bases. Per the germline V gene, CDR1 is MDHEN and CDR2 is SYDVKM. This CDR3 spans 14 amino acids.